The present entry profiles one TCR beta chain with its context. This table comes from immunoSEQ multiplex PCR, and its TCRdb copy is limited to in-frame clones, with some not included. The sample lists 100,000 to 120,000 clones; about 86% were seen once. The sample originates from a study of blood T cell repertoires in COVID-19. The TCR comes from an elderly man with acute or convalescent COVID-19. Sequenced sample: peripheral blood.

The CDR3 loop reads CATSPNAWTGSKWETQYF. The CDR3 DNA sequence: TGTGCCACCAGTCCTAACGCGTGGACAGGGTCAAAGTGGGAGACCCAGTACTTC. The chain recombines TRBV24-1 with TRBJ2-5; 8 bases align to TRBD1. This CDR3 is 18 amino acids long. Germline V gene sequence: CDR1 KGHDR, CDR2 SFDVKD. The V and J ends lost 6 bases and 5 bases, in that order; junction bases with no gene match: 19.